This T cell receptor beta chain was sequenced in a study of OX40 agonist ivuxolimab in advanced cancers. Looking at the study overall: Every patient in dose escalation had hepatocellular carcinoma, melanoma, renal cell or head and neck cancer. Whole-study results and caveats: Antigen specificity remained undetermined for the expanded peripheral T cells.

Looked up from germline, CDR1 is SNHLY and CDR2 is FYNNEI. After removal of 6 bases from V and 4 bases from J, the junction contained 11 bases not matched to a gene. This CDR3 comprises 16 residues. TCRdb's table, derived via immunoSEQ multiplex PCR, lists solely in-frame clones and lacks some. The table has about 16,000 clones, about 86% seen once. Remarks on this clone: No antigen is known for it.

This clonotype originated in an adult with an advanced solid tumor such as melanoma, head and neck, liver or kidney cancer. The rearrangement uses TRBV2 and TRBJ1-1, with TRBD1 matching 10 bases. This material consisted of CD4+ or CD8+ T cells sorted from blood, taken in a trial of the OX40 agonist ivuxolimab. In nucleotides, the CDR3 is TGTGCCAGCAGAGTGGGACAGGGGTATGGGGGCACTGAAGCTTTCTTT. Protein product: CASRVGQGYGGTEAFF.